This TCR beta chain was obtained from a study of blood T cells in healthy people across ages. Overall study findings and caveats: Estimates based on one million T cells were treated as lower bounds.

Points on this clonotype: The antigen remains unidentified.

The germline V gene encodes CDR1 SGHTA and CDR2 FQGNSA. The CDR3 has 17 amino acids. Unmatched junction bases numbered 4, after V lost 3 bases and J lost 1 base. Then a second PCR, running about 6 to 12 cycles, was carried out with a sample-barcoded 5' primer and a J-beta primer mix. Researchers report that each sample yielded at least 2.5 million CDR3-containing paired-end reads. Via MiXCR, TCRdb re-called the 5' RACE reads, giving one row per CDR3 protein. The sample contains hundreds of thousands of distinct CDR3 sequences, around two fifths of which appear only once. Each donor was a healthy Caucasian individual from Russia, aged about 6 to 90. It was approximately 10 milliliters of peripheral blood that were drawn from each donor.

The sample was blood. The sequence came from an elderly man in good health. The chain uses TRBV7-2 and TRBJ2-6, with TRBD1 matching 9 bases. The DNA for the CDR3 is TGTGCCAGCAGCTTGGCCGGGACAGGGTCTGGGGCCAACGTCCTGACTTTC. Encoded protein: CASSLAGTGSGANVLTF.